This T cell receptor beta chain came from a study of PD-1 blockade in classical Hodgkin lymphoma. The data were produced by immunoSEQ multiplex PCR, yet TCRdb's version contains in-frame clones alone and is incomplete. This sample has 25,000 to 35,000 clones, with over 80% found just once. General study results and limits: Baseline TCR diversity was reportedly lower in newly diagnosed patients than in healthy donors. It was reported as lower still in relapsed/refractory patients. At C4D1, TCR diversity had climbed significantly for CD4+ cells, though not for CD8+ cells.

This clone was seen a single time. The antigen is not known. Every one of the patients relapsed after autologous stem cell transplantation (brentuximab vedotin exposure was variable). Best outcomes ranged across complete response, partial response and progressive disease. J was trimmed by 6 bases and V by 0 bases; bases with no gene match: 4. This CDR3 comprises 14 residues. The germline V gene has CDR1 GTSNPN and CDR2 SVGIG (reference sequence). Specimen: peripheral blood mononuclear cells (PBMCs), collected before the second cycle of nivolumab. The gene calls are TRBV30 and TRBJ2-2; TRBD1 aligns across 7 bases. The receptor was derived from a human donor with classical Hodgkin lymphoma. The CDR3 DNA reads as TGTGCCTGGAGTGTAACAGGGGAAGCCGGGGAGCTGTTTTTT. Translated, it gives CAWSVTGEAGELFF.